This TCR beta chain emerged from a study of response to subunit inactivated influenza vaccine. Germline V CDR1 and CDR2: DFQATT, SNEGSKA (reference sequence). The ends were cut back, 5 bases at V and 6 bases at J, with 18 bases in the middle. This CDR3 has 14 amino acids. Study-level results: Few additional T cells are recruited per seasonal influenza vaccination, authors suggested.

MiXCR, run by TCRdb on the RT-PCR reads, gives a single entry per CDR3 protein. The table has around 750,000 distinct CDR3 sequences, 21% seen once. As for this clonotype: The antigen is unknown.

This chain joins TRBV20-1 and TRBJ2-3; no clear D. The receptor's source is a man aged 50 or older who received an inactivated influenza vaccine. Sequenced material: PBMCs from blood, taken roughly 5 days after vaccination. DNA of the CDR3: TGCAGTGCTTACCGGACCTGGATAGGGGATACGCAGTATTTT. This codes for CSAYRTWIGDTQYF.